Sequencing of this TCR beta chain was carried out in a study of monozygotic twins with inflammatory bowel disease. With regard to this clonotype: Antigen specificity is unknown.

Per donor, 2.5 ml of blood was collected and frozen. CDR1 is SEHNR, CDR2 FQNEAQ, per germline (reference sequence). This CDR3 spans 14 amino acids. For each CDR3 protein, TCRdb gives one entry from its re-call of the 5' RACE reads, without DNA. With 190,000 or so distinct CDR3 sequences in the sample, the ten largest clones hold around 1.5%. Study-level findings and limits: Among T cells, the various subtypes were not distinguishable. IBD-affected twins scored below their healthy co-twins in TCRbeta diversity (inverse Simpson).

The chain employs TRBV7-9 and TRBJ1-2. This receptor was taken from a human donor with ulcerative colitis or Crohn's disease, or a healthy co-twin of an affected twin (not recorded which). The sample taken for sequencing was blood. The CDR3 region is CASSLVSRKDGYTF.